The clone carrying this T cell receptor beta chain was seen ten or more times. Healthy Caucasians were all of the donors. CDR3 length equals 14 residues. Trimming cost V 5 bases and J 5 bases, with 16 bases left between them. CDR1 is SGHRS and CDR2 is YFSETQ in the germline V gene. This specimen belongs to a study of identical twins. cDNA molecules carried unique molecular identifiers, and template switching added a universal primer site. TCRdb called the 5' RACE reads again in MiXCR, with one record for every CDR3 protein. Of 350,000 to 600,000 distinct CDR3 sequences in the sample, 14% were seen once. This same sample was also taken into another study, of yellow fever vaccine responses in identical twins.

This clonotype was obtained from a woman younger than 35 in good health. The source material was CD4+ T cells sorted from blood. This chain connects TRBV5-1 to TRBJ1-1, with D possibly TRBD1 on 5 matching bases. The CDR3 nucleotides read TGCGCCAGCAGGGCCGGGACCTCGGGTACTGAAGCTTTCTTT. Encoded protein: CASRAGTSGTEAFF.